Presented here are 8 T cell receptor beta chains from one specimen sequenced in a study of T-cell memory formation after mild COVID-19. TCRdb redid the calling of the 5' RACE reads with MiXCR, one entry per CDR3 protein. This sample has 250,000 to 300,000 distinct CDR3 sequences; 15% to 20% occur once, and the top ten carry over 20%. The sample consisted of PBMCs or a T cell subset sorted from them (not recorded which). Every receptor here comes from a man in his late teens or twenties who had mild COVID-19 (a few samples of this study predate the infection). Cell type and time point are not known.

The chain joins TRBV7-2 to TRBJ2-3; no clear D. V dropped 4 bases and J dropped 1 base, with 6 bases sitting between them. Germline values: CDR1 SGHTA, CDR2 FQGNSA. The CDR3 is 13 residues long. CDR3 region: CASSSVGTDTQYF. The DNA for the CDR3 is TGTGCCAGCAGCTCGGTCGGCACAGATACGCAGTATTTT.

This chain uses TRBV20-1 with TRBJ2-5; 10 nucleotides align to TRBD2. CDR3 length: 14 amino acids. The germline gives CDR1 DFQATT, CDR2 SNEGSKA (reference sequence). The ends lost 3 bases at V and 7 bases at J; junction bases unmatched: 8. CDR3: CSASNSGGAGTQYF. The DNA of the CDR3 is TGCAGTGCTAGCAACAGCGGGGGGGCGGGGACCCAGTACTTC.

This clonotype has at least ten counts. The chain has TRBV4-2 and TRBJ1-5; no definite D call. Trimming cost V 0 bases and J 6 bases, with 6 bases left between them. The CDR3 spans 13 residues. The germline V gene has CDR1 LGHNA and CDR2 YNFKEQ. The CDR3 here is CASSQDSVQPQHF. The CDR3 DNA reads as TGTGCCAGCAGCCAAGATTCCGTTCAGCCCCAGCATTTT.

CDR3: CASSQVDRAIYYGYTF. CDR3 bases: TGCGCCAGCAGCCAGGTGGACAGGGCGATTTACTATGGCTACACCTTC. J is TRBJ1-2 and V is TRBV4-3; 8 bases map to TRBD1. V gave up 3 bases and J gave up 3 bases; unmatched junction bases: 9. Germline CDR1 is LGHNA and CDR2 is YSLEER. This CDR3 is 16 amino acids long.

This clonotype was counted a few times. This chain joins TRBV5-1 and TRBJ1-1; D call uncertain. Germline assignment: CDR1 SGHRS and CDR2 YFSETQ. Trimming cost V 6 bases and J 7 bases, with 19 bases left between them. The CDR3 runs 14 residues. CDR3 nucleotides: TGCGCCAGCACTAGCTCCCCCCCCTCCGATGAAGCTTTCTTT. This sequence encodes CASTSSPPSDEAFF.

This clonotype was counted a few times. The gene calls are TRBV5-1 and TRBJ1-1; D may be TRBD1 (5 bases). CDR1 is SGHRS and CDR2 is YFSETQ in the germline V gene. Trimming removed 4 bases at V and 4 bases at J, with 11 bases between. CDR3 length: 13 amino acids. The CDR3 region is CASSNDRFTEAFF. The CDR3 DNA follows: TGCGCCAGCAGCAACGACAGATTCACTGAAGCTTTCTTT.

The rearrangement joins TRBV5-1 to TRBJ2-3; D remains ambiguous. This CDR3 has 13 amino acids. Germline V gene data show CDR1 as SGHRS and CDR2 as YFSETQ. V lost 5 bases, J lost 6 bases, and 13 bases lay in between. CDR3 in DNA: TGCGCCAGCAGTGTGGCCCCTAGGGATACGCAGTATTTT. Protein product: CASSVAPRDTQYF.

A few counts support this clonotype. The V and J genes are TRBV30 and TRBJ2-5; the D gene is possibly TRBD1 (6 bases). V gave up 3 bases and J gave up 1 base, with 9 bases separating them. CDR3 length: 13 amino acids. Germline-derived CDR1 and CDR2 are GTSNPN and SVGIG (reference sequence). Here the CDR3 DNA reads TGTGCCTGGAGCGGACAGCCCCAAGAGACCCAGTACTTC. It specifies CAWSGQPQETQYF.